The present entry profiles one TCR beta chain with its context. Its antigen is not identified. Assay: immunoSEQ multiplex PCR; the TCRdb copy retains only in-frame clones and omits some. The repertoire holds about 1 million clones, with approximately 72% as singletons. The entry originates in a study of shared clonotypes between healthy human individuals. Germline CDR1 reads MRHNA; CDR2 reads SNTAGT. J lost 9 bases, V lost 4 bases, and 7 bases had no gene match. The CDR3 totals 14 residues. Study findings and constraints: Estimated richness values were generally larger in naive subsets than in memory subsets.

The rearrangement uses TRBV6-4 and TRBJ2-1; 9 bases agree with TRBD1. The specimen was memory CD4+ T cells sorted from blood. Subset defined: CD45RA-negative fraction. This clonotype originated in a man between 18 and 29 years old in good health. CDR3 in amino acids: CASSADRGRVEQFF. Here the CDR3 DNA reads TGTGCCAGCAGTGCGGACAGGGGACGGGTTGAGCAGTTCTTC.